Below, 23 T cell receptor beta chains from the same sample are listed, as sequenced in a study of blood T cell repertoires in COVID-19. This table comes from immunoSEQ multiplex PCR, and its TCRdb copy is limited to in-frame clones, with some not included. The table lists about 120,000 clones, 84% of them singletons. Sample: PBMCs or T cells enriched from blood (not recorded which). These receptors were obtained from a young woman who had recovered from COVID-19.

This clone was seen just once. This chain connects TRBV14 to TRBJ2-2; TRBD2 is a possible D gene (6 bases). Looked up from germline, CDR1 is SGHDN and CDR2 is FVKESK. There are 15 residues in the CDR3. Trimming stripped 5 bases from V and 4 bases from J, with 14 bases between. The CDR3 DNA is TGTGCCAGCAGCGTGGGGACTCTTTCCACCGGGGAGCTGTTTTTT. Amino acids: CASSVGTLSTGELFF.

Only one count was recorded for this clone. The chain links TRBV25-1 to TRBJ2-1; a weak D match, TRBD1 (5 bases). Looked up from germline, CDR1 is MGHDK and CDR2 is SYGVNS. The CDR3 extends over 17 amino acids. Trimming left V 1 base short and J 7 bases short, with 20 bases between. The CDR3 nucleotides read TGTGCCAGCAGTGAATCCCCTGGGGCGGCAGTTAAGAATGAGCAGTTCTTC. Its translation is CASSESPGAAVKNEQFF.

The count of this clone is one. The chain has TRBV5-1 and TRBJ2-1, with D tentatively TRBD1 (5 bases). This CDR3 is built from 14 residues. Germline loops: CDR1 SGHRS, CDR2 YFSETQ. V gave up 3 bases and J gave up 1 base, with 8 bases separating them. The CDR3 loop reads CASSSGISYNEQFF. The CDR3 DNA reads TGCGCCAGCAGCTCAGGGATTTCCTACAATGAGCAGTTCTTC.

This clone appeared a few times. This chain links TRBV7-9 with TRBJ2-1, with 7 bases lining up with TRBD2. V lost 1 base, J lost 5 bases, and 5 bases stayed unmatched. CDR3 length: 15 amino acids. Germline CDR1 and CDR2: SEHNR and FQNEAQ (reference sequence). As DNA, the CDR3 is TGTGCCAGCAGCTTAGTTAGCGGGCGAAACAATGAGCAGTTCTTC. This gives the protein CASSLVSGRNNEQFF. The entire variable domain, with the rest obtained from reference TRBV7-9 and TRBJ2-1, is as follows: DTGVSQNPRHKITKRGQNVTFRCDPISEHNRLYWYRQTLGQGPEFLTYFQNEAQLEKSRLLSDRFSAERPKGSFSTLEIQRTEQGDSAMYLCASSLVSGRNNEQFFGPGTRLTVL.

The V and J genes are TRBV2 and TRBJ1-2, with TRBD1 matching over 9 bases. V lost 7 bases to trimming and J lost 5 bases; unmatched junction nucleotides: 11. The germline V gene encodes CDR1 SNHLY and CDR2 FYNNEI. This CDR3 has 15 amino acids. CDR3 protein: CASTPGDRVGYGYTF. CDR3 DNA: TGTGCCAGCACCCCTGGGGACAGGGTAGGGTATGGCTACACCTTC. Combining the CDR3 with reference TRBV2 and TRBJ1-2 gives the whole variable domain EPEVTQTPSHQVTQMGQEVILRCVPISNHLYFYWYRQILGQKVEFLVSFYNNEISEKSEIFDDQFSVERPDGSNFTLKIRSTKLEDSAMYFCASTPGDRVGYGYTFGSGTRLTVV.

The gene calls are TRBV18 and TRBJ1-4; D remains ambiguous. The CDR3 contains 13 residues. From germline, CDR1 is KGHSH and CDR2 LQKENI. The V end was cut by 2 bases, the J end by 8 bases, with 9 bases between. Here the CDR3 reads CASSPNPLEKLFF. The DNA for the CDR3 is TGTGCCAGCTCACCAAACCCTCTAGAAAAACTGTTTTTT.

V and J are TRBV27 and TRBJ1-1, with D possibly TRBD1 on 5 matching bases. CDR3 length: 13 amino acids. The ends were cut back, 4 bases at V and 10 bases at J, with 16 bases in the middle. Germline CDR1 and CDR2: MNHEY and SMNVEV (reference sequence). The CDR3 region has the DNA TGTGCCAGCAGTTCCCACTGGGCGGGGGGAGCTTTCTTT. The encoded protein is CASSSHWAGGAFF.

Written as DNA, the CDR3 is TGTGCCAGCAGCTTTACCCCGGGAGCCGGCTACAATGAGCAGTTCTTC. It encodes CASSFTPGAGYNEQFF. V usage is TRBV28 and J usage is TRBJ2-1; tentative D call: TRBD2 (6 bases). This CDR3 comprises 16 residues. Germline V CDR1 and CDR2: MDHEN, SYDVKM. The ends were cut back, 6 bases at V and 3 bases at J, with 18 bases in the middle.

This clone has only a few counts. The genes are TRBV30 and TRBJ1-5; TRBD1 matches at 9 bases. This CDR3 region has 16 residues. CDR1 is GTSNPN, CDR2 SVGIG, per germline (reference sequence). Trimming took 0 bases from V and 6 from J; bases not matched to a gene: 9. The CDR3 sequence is CAWSVVGTGSVQPQHF. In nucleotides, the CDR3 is TGTGCCTGGAGTGTAGTCGGGACAGGGTCTGTTCAGCCCCAGCATTTT.

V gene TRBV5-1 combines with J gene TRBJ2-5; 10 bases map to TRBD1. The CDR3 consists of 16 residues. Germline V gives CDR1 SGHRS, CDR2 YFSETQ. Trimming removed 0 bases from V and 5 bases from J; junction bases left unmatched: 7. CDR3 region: CASSLGPMTGGETQYF. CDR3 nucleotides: TGCGCCAGCAGCTTGGGTCCTATGACAGGGGGCGAGACCCAGTACTTC.

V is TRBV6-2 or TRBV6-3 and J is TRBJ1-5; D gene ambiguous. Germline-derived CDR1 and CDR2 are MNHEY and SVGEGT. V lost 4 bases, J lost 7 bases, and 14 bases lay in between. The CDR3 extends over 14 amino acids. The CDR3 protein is CASSSFQGVQPQHF. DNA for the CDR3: TGTGCCAGCAGTTCCTTTCAAGGAGTCCAGCCCCAGCATTTT.

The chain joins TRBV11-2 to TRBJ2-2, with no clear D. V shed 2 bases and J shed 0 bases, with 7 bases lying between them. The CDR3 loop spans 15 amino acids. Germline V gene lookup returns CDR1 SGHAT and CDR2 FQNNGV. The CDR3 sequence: CASSLTVANTGELFF. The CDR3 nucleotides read TGTGCCAGCAGCTTAACGGTCGCGAACACCGGGGAGCTGTTTTTT.

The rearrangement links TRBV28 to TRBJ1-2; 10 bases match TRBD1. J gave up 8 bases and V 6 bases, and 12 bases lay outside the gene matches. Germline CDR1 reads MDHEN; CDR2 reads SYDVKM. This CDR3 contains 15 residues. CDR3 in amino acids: CASSPAGGQGFGYTF. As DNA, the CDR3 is TGTGCCAGCAGCCCCGCGGGGGGACAGGGGTTCGGCTACACCTTC.

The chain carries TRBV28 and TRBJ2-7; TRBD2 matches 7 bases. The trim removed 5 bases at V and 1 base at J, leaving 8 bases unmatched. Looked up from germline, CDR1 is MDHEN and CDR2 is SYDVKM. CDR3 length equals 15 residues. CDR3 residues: CASSGAGGGSYEQYF. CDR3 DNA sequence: TGTGCCAGCAGTGGGGCTGGGGGAGGGTCCTACGAGCAGTACTTC.

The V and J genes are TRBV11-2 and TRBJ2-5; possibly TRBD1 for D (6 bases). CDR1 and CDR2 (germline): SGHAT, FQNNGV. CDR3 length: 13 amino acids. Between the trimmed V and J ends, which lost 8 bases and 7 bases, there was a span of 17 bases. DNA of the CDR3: TGTGCCAGCCAACTGGAGACCAGGGGGACCCAGTACTTC. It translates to CASQLETRGTQYF. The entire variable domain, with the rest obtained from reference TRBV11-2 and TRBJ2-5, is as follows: EAGVAQSPRYKIIEKRQSVAFWCNPISGHATLYWYQQILGQGPKLLIQFQNNGVVDDSQLPKDRFSAERLKGVDSTLKIQPAKLEDSAVYLCASQLETRGTQYFGPGTRLLVL.

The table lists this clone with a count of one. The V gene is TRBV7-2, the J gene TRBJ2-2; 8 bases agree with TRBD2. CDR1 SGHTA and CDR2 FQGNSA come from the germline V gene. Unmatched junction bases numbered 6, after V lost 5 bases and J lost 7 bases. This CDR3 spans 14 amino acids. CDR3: CASSQAGVLGELFF. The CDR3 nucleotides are TGTGCCAGCAGCCAAGCGGGAGTCCTCGGGGAGCTGTTTTTT.

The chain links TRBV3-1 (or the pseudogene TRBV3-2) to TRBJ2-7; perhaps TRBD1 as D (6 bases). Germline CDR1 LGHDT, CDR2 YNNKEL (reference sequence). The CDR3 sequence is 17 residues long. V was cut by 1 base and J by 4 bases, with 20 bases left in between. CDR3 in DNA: TGTGCCAGCAGCCAAGGGGTTACAGGCCTGGGGGCATACGAGCAGTACTTC. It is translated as CASSQGVTGLGAYEQYF.

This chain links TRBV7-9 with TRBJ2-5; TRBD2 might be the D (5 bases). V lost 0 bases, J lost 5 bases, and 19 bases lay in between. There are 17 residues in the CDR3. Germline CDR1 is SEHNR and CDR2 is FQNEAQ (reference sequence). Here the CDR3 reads CASSLAMSGAWLETQYF. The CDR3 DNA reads TGTGCCAGCAGCTTAGCGATGAGCGGAGCCTGGTTGGAGACCCAGTACTTC.

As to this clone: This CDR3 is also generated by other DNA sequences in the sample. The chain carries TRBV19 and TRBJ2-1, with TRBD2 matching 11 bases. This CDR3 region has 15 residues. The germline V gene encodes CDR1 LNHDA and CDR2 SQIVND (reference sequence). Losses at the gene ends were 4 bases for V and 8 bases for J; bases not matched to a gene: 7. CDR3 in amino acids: CASSTGLAGVDEQFF. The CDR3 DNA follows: TGTGCCAGTAGTACAGGACTAGCGGGTGTGGATGAGCAGTTCTTC.

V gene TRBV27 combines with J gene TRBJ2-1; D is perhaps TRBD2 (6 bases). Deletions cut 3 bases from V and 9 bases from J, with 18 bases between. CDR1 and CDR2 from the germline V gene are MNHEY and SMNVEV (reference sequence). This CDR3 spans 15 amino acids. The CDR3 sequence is CASSLGGSYGFEQFF. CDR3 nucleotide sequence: TGTGCCAGCAGTTTGGGAGGTTCCTACGGTTTTGAGCAGTTCTTC.

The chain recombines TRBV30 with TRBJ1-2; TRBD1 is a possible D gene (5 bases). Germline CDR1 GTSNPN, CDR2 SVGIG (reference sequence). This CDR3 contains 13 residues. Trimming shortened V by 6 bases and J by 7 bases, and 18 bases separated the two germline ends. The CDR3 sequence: CACPGSGAVGYTF. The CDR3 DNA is TGTGCCTGTCCTGGTAGCGGGGCAGTTGGCTACACCTTC.

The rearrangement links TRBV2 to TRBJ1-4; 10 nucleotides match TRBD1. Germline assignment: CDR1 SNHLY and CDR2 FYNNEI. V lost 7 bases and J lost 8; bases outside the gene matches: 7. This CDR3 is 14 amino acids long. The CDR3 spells CASIRQGAGEKLFF. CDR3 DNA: TGTGCCAGCATTAGACAGGGGGCAGGGGAAAAACTGTTTTTT. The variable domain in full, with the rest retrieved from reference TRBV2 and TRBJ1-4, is EPEVTQTPSHQVTQMGQEVILRCVPISNHLYFYWYRQILGQKVEFLVSFYNNEISEKSEIFDDQFSVERPDGSNFTLKIRSTKLEDSAMYFCASIRQGAGEKLFFGSGTQLSVL.

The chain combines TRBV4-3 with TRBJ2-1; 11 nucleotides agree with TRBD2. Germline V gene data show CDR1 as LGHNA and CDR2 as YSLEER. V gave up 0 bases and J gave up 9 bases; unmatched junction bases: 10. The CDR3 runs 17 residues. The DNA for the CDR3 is TGCGCCAGCAGCCAAGATCCTAGCGGGAGGCCAGGTAGTGAGCAGTTCTTC. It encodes CASSQDPSGRPGSEQFF.